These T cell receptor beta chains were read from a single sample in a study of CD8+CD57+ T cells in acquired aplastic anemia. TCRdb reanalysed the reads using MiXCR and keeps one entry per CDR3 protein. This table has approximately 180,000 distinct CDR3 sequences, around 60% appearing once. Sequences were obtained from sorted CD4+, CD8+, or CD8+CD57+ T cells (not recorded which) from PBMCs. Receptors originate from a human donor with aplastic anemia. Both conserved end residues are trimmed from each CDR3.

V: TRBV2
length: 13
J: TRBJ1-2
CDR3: ASSELRTGNYGYT

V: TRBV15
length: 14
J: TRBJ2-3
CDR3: ATSMTGTGYTDTQY

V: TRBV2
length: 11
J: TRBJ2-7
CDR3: ASSLVPGSEQY

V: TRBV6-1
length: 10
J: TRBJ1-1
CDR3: ATIEGITEAF

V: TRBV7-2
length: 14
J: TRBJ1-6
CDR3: ASSLGTGQVNSPLH

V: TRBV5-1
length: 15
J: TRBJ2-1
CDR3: ASSLEARTGTGDEQF

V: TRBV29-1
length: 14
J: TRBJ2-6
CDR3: SVLGDVFSGANVLT

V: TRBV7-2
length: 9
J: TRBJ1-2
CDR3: ASRSNRGYT

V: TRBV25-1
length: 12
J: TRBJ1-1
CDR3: ASSDEGAGTEAF

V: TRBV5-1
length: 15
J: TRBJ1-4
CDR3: ASSRTGGEFPNEKLF

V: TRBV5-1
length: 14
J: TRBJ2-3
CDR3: ASSLTLAGGTDTQY

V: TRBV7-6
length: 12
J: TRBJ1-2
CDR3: ASSLVVGGDGYT

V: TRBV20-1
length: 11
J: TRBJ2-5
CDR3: SARVGSGETQY